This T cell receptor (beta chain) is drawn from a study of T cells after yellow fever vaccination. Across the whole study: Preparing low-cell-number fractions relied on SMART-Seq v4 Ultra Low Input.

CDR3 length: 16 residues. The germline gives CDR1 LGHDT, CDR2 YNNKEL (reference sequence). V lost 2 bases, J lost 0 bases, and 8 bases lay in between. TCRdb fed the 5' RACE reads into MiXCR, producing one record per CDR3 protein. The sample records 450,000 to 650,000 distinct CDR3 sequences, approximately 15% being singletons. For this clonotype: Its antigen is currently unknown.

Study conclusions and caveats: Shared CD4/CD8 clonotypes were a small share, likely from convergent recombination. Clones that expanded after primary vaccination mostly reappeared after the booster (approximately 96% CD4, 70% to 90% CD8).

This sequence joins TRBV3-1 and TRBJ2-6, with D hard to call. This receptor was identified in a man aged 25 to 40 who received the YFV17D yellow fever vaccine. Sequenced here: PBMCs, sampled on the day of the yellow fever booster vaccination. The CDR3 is CASSQQFNSGANVLTF. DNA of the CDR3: TGTGCCAGCAGCCAACAATTCAACTCTGGGGCCAACGTCCTGACTTTC. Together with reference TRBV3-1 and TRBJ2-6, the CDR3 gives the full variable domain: DTAVSQTPKYLVTQMGNDKSIKCEQNLGHDTMYWYKQDSKKFLKIMFSYNNKELIINETVPNRFSPKSPDKAHLNLHINSLELGDSAVYFCASSQQFNSGANVLTFGAGSRLTVL.